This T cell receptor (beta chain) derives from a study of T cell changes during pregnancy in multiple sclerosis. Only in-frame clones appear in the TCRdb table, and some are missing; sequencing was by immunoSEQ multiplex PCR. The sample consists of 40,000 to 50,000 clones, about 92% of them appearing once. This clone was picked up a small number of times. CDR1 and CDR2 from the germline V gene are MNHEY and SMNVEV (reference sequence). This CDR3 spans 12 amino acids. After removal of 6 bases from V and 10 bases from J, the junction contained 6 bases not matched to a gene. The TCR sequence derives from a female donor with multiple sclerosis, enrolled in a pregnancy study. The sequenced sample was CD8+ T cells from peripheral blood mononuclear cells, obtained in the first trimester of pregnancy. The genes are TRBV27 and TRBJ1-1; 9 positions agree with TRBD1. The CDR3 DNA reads TGTGCCAGCAGCTGGACAGGGGAAAGAGCTTTCTTT. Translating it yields CASSWTGERAFF.